The TCR beta chain under discussion was sequenced for a study of T cell repertoires in cytomegalovirus infection. Looking at the study overall: From public TCR beta signatures came an indication of both CMV infection and matching HLA type.

TCRdb recomputed calls from the reads with MiXCR, one row per CDR3 protein. The data hold under 120,000 distinct CDR3 sequences, with around 45% observed a single time. V lost 6 bases to trimming and J lost 1 base; unmatched junction nucleotides: 6. The CDR3 has 15 residues. From germline, CDR1 is SNHLY and CDR2 FYNNEI. A note on this clonotype: Its specificity is not known.

This rearrangement joins TRBV2 to TRBJ2-7; 10 bases match TRBD2. Here the sequenced sample was CD8+ T cells from cultured PBMCs, taken from culture after CMV antigen stimulation. The sequence was collected from a human donor in good health (CMV status not recorded). Some clones in this sample may be carry-over from other donors' samples. CDR3 sequence reads: CASRDLAGESYEQYF. DNA of the CDR3: TGTGCCAGCAGGGATCTAGCGGGGGAGTCCTACGAGCAGTACTTC.